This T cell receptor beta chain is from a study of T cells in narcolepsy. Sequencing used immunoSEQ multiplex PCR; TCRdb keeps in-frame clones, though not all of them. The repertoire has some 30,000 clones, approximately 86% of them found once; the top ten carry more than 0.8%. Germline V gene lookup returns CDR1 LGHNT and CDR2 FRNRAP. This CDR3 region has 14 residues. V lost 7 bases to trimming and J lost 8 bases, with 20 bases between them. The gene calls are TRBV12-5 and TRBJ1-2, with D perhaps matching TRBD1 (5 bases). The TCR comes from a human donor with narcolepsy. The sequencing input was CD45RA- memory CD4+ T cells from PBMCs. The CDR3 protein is CASAPGKSRIGYTF. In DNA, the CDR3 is TGTGCTAGTGCTCCAGGGAAGAGCCGTATAGGCTACACCTTC.